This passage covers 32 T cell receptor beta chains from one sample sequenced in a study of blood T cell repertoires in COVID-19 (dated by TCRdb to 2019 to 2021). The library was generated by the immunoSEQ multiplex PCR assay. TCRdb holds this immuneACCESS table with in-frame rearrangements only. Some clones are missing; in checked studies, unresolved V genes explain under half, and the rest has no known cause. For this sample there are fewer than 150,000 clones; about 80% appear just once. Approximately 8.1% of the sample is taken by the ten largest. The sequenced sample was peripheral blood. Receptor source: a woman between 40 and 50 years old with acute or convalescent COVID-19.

Here the CDR3 reads CASSSTMYRDSPLHF. CDR3 coding DNA: TGTGCCAGCAGCTCGACGATGTACAGGGATTCACCCCTCCACTTT. This chain uses TRBV7-2 with TRBJ1-6, with a weak D call TRBD1 (6 bases). The length of the CDR3 is 15 residues. The germline CDR1 and CDR2 sequences are SGHTA and FQGNSA. V was pared by 4 bases and J by 8 bases, with 15 bases between.

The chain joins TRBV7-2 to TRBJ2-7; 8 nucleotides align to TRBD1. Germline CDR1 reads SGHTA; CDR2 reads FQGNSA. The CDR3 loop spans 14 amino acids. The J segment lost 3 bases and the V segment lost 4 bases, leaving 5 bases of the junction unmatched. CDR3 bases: TGTGCCAGCAGCTCCAGACAGGGGAGCTACGAGCAGTACTTC. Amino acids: CASSSRQGSYEQYF.

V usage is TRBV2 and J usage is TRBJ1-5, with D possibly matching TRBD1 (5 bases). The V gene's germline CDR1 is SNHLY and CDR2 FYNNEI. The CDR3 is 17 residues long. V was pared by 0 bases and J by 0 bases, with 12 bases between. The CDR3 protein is CASSEAGGEYSNQPQHF. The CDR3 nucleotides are TGTGCCAGCAGTGAAGCTGGGGGGGAGTATAGCAATCAGCCCCAGCATTTT. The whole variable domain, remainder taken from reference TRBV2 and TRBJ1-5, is EPEVTQTPSHQVTQMGQEVILRCVPISNHLYFYWYRQILGQKVEFLVSFYNNEISEKSEIFDDQFSVERPDGSNFTLKIRSTKLEDSAMYFCASSEAGGEYSNQPQHFGDGTRLSIL.

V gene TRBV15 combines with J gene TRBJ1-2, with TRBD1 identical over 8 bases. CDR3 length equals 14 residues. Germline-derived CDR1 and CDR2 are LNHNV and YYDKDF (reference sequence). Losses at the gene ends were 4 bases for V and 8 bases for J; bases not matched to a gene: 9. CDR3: CATSNQDRAGGYTF. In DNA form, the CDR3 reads TGTGCCACCAGCAACCAGGACAGGGCGGGCGGCTACACCTTC.

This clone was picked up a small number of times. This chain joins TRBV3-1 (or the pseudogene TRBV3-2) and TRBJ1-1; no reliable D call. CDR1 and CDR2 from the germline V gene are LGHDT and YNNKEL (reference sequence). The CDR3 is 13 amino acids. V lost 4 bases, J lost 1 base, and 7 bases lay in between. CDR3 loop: CASSLAGNTEAFF. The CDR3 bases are TGTGCCAGCAGCCTCGCAGGGAACACTGAAGCTTTCTTT.

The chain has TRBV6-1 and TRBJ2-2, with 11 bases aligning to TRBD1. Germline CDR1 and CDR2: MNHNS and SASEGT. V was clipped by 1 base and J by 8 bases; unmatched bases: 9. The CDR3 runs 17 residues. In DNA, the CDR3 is TGTGCCAGCAGTGAAGTAAATCTCGGACAGGGGGCTGGGGAGCTGTTTTTT. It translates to CASSEVNLGQGAGELFF.

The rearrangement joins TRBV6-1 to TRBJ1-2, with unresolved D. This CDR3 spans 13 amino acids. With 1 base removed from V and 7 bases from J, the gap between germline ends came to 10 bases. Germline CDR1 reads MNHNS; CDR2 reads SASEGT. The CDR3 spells CASSEVDSGGYTF. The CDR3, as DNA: TGTGCCAGCAGTGAAGTGGATAGCGGTGGCTACACCTTC.

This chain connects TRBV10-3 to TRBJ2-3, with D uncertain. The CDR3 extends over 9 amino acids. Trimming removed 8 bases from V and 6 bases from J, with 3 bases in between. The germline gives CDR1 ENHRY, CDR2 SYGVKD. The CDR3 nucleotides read TGTGCCATCGGCGATACGCAGTATTTT. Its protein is CAIGDTQYF.

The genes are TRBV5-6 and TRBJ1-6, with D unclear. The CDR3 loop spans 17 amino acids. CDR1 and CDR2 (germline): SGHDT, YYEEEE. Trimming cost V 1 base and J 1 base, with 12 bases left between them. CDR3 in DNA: TGTGCCAGCAGCTTGTTCGAGACGGGATCCTATAATTCACCCCTCCACTTT. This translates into CASSLFETGSYNSPLHF.

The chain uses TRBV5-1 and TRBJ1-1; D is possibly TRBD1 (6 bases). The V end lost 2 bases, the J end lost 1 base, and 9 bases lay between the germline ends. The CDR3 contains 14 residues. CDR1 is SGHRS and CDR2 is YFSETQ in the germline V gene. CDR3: CASSFRGGNTEAFF. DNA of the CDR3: TGCGCCAGCAGCTTCAGGGGTGGGAACACTGAAGCTTTCTTT.

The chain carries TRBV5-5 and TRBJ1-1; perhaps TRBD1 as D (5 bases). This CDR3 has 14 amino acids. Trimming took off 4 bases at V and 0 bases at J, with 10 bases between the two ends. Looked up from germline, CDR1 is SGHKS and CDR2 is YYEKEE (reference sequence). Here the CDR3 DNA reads TGTGCCAGCAGCCCTCTGACAGTGAACACTGAAGCTTTCTTT. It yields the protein CASSPLTVNTEAFF. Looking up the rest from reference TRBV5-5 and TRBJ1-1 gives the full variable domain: DAGVTQSPTHLIKTRGQQVTLRCSPISGHKSVSWYQQVLGQGPQFIFQYYEKEERGRGNFPDRFSARQFPNYSSELNVNALLLGDSALYLCASSPLTVNTEAFFGQGTRLTVV.

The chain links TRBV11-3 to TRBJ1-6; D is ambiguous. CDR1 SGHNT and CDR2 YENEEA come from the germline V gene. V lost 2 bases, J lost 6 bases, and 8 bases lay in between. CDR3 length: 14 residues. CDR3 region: CASSLNGINSPLHF. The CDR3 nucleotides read TGTGCCAGCAGCTTAAATGGCATTAATTCACCCCTCCACTTT.

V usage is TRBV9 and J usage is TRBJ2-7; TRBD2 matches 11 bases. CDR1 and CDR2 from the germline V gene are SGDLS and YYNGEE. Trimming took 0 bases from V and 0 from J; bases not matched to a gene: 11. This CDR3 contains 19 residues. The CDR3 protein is CASSVDDMTSGVGSYEQYF. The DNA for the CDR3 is TGTGCCAGCAGCGTAGATGACATGACTAGCGGGGTGGGCTCCTACGAGCAGTACTTC. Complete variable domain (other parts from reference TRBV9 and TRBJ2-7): DSGVTQTPKHLITATGQRVTLRCSPRSGDLSVYWYQQSLDQGLQFLIQYYNGEERAKGNILERFSAQQFPDLHSELNLSSLELGDSALYFCASSVDDMTSGVGSYEQYFGPGTRLTVT.

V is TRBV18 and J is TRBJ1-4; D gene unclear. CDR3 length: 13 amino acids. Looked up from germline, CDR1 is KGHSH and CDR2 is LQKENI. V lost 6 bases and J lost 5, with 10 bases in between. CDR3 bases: TGTGCCAGCTCCGCGGGTGTCAATGAAAAACTGTTTTTT. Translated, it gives CASSAGVNEKLFF.

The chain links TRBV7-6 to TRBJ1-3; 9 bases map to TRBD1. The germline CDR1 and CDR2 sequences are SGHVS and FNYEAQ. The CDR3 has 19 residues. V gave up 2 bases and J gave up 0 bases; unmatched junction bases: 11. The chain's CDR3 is CASSLTGTGTVNSGNTIYF. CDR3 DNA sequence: TGTGCCAGCAGCTTAACCGGGACAGGGACCGTAAACTCTGGAAACACCATATATTTT.

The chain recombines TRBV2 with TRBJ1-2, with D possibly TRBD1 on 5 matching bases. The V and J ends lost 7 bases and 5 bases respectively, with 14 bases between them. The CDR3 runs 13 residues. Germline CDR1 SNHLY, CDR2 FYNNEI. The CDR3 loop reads CASKQGGQYGYTF. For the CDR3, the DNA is TGTGCCAGCAAGCAGGGTGGCCAATATGGCTACACCTTC.

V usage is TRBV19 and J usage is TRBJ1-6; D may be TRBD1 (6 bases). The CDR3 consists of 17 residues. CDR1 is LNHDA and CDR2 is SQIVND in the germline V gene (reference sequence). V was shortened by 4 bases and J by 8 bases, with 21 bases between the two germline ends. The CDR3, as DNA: TGTGCCAGTAGTAGACAGCCGGGAGGGGGTTGGGATTCACCCCTCCACTTT. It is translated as CASSRQPGGGWDSPLHF.

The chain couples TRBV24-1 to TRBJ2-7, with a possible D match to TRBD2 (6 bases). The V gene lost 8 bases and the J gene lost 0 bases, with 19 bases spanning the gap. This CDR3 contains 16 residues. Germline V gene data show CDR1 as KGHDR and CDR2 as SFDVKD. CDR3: CATTGGVGGRSYEQYF. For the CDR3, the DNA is TGTGCCACCACGGGTGGAGTGGGGGGTCGCTCCTACGAGCAGTACTTC.

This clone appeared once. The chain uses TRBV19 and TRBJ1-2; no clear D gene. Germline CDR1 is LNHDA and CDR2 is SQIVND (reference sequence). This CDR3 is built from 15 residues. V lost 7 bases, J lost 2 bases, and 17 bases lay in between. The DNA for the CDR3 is TGTGCCAGTATCTCCTGGGGAGGGAACAACTATGGCTACACCTTC. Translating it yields CASISWGGNNYGYTF.

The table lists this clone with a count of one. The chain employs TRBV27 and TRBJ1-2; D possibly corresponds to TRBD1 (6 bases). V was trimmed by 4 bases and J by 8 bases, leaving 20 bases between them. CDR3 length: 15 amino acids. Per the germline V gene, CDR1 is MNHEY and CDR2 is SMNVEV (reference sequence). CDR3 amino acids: CASSSYRELTGGYTF. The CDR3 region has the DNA TGTGCCAGCAGTTCCTACAGGGAACTAACGGGAGGCTACACCTTC.

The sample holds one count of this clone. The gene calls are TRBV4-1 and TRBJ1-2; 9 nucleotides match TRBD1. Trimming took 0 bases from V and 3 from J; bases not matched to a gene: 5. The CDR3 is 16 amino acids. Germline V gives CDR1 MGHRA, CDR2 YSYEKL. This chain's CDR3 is CASSQEMGQGHYGYTF. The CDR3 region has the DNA TGCGCCAGCAGCCAAGAAATGGGACAGGGCCACTATGGCTACACCTTC.

The CDR3 sequence: CASSFGSGESTDTQYF. The CDR3 DNA sequence: TGTGCCAGCAGCTTTGGTAGCGGAGAAAGCACAGATACGCAGTATTTT. The chain combines TRBV5-8 with TRBJ2-3, with D perhaps matching TRBD2 (6 bases). Germline assignment: CDR1 SGHTS and CDR2 YDEGEE. V lost 2 bases, J lost 0 bases, and 13 bases lay in between. The CDR3 length is 16 residues.

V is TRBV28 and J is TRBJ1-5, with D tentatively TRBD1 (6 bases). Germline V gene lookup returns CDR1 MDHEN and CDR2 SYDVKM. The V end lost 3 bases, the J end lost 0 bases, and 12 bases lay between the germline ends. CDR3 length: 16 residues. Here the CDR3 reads CASSLGTPLSNQPQHF. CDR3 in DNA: TGTGCCAGCAGTTTGGGGACACCTCTTAGCAATCAGCCCCAGCATTTT.

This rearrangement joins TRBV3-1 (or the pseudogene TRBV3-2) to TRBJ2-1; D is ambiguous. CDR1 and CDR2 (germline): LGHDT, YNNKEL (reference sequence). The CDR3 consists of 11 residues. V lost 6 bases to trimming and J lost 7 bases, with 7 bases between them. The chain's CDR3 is CASRFSNEQFF. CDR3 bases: TGTGCCAGCAGATTCTCGAATGAGCAGTTCTTC.

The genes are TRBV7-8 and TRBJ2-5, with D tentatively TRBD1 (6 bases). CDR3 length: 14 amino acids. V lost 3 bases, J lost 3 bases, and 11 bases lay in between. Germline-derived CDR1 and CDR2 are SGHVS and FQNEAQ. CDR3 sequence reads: CASSFATGKETQYF. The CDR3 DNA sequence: TGTGCCAGCAGCTTCGCGACAGGAAAAGAGACCCAGTACTTC.

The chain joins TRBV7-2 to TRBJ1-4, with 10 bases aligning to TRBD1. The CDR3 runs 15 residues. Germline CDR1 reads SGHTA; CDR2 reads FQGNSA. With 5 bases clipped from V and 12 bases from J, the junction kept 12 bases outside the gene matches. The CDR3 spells CASSPFLAGTGELFF. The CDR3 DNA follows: TGTGCCAGCAGCCCCTTCCTAGCCGGGACAGGGGAACTGTTTTTT.

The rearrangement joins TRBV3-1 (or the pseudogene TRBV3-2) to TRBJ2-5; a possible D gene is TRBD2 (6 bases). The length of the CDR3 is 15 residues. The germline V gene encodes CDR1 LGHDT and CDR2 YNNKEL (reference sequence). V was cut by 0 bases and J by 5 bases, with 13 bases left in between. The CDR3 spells CASSQDPSGGETQYF. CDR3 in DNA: TGTGCCAGCAGCCAAGACCCCTCAGGAGGGGAGACCCAGTACTTC.

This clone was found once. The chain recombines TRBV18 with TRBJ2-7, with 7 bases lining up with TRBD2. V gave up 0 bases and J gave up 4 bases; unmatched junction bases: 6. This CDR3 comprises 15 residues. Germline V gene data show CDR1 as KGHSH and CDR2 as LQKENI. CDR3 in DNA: TGTGCCAGCTCACCACCCAGCCAGGGAGGGTACGAGCAGTACTTC. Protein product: CASSPPSQGGYEQYF.

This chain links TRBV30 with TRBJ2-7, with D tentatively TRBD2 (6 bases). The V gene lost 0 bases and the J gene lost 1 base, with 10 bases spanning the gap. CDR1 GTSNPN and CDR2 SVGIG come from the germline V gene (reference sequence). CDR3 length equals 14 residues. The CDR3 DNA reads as TGTGCCTGGAGTGTAGGCGGGGCTTCCTACGAGCAGTACTTC. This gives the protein CAWSVGGASYEQYF.

CDR3 loop: CASSLTGGSYEQYF. CDR3 nucleotides: TGTGCCAGCAGCCTGACAGGGGGCTCCTACGAGCAGTACTTC. The chain couples TRBV28 to TRBJ2-7; 9 bases line up with TRBD1. Germline values: CDR1 MDHEN, CDR2 SYDVKM. This CDR3 comprises 14 residues. V lost 6 bases to trimming and J lost 0 bases; unmatched junction nucleotides: 3.

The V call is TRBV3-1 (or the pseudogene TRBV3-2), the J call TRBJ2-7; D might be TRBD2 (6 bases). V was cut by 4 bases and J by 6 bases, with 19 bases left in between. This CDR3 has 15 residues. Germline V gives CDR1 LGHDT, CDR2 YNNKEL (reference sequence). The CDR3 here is CASSPPRDWPREQYF. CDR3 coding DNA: TGTGCCAGCAGCCCCCCCAGGGACTGGCCCCGCGAGCAGTACTTC.

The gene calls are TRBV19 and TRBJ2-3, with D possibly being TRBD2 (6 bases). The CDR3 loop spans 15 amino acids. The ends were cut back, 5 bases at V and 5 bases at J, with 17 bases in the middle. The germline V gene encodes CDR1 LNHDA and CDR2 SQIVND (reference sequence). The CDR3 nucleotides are TGTGCCAGTAGTGTTAGCGGTTTTGAGGTAGATACGCAGTATTTT. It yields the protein CASSVSGFEVDTQYF.